The clone carrying this TCR beta chain was detected ten times or more. These data come from a study of early T cells in non-severe SARS-CoV-2 infection. Individual cDNA molecules each received unique molecular identifiers attached to them. Using its own MiXCR run on the 5' RACE reads, TCRdb lists one record per CDR3 protein. The sample records 25,000 to 35,000 distinct CDR3 sequences, roughly 4.5% being singletons. The sequence was collected from an adult who was a healthcare worker with PCR-confirmed SARS-CoV-2 infection or an uninfected control (not recorded which). Sample: whole blood, taken at baseline.

The CDR3 DNA follows: TGTGCCAGCAGCCCACTAGAGGCGGGCCAAGAGACCCAGTACTTC. Translated: CASSPLEAGQETQYF. This chain links TRBV27 with TRBJ2-5, with D possibly TRBD2 on 5 matching bases. V lost 6 bases and J 1 base, leaving 15 bases between the germline ends. This CDR3 region has 15 residues. Germline V gene data show CDR1 as MNHEY and CDR2 as SMNVEV (reference sequence).